Following are 30 T cell receptor beta chains from one sample sequenced in a study of blood T cell repertoires in COVID-19. Profiling relied on immunoSEQ multiplex PCR, and the TCRdb table lists in-frame clones only, not all of them. This table holds about 150,000 clones, around 87% found once. What was sequenced was peripheral blood. Every receptor here comes from a woman aged 40 to 55 with acute or convalescent COVID-19.

The CDR3 DNA is TGTGCCAGTAGTATAGCCATCCAACTAGCGGGGATTACAGATACGCAGTATTTT. Its translation is CASSIAIQLAGITDTQYF. The chain links TRBV19 to TRBJ2-3, with TRBD2 matching 10 bases. Losses at the gene ends were 1 base for V and 3 bases for J; bases not matched to a gene: 10. Germline CDR1 LNHDA, CDR2 SQIVND (reference sequence). CDR3 length equals 18 residues. The full variable domain, completed using reference TRBV19 and TRBJ2-3, is DGGITQSPKYLFRKEGQNVTLSCEQNLNHDAMYWYRQDPGQGLRLIYYSQIVNDFQKGDIAEGYSVSREKKESFPLTVTSAQKNPTAFYLCASSIAIQLAGITDTQYFGPGTRLTVL.

This clone was observed a single time. V is TRBV29-1 and J is TRBJ2-2; TRBD2 agrees at 7 bases. Germline lookup yields CDR1 SQVTM and CDR2 ANQGSEA. This CDR3 is 12 amino acids long. With V trimmed by 4 bases and J by 5 bases, 1 base remained unmatched. CDR3: CSVGGGTGELFF. CDR3 coding DNA: TGCAGCGTTGGCGGGGGTACCGGGGAGCTGTTTTTT.

V is TRBV30 and J is TRBJ2-3, with 7 bases fitting TRBD1. This CDR3 has 15 residues. Germline values: CDR1 GTSNPN, CDR2 SVGIG (reference sequence). V dropped 2 bases and J dropped 0; count of bases not matched to a gene: 5. The CDR3 region is CAWSLRTGSTDTQYF. The DNA of the CDR3 is TGTGCCTGGAGTCTCCGGACAGGTAGCACAGATACGCAGTATTTT.

The chain recombines TRBV19 with TRBJ2-1, with 8 bases lining up with TRBD2. Germline CDR1 reads LNHDA; CDR2 reads SQIVND (reference sequence). V lost 3 bases and J lost 4; bases outside the gene matches: 11. CDR3 size: 17 residues. The CDR3 protein is CASSIIGPGGFYNEQFF. CDR3 coding DNA: TGTGCCAGTAGTATCATTGGGCCGGGAGGGTTTTACAATGAGCAGTTCTTC. The entire variable domain, with the rest obtained from reference TRBV19 and TRBJ2-1, is as follows: DGGITQSPKYLFRKEGQNVTLSCEQNLNHDAMYWYRQDPGQGLRLIYYSQIVNDFQKGDIAEGYSVSREKKESFPLTVTSAQKNPTAFYLCASSIIGPGGFYNEQFFGPGTRLTVL.

The rearrangement joins TRBV18 to TRBJ1-3; 10 bases align to TRBD1. The CDR3 is 15 amino acids. The V and J ends lost 3 bases and 8 bases, in that order; junction bases with no gene match: 7. The V gene's germline CDR1 is KGHSH and CDR2 LQKENI. The CDR3, as DNA: TGTGCCAGCTCACCCAGACAGGGGGCCCAAGACACCATATATTTT. Translated, it gives CASSPRQGAQDTIYF.

The rearrangement uses TRBV2 and TRBJ2-5, with D hard to call. The length of the CDR3 is 11 residues. With 7 bases removed from V and 2 bases from J, the gap between germline ends came to 5 bases. Per germline, CDR1 SNHLY and CDR2 FYNNEI. CDR3 coding DNA: TGTGCCAGCACAGATCAAGAGACCCAGTACTTC. Protein sequence: CASTDQETQYF.

The chain uses TRBV6-6 and TRBJ2-5, with TRBD2 matching 8 bases. CDR3 size: 16 residues. Germline assignment: CDR1 MNHNY and CDR2 SVGAGI (reference sequence). Trimming removed 4 bases from V and 5 bases from J; junction bases left unmatched: 12. CDR3 in DNA: TGTGCCAGCAGTTTTACATTGCGGGAGGTGATGGAGACCCAGTACTTC. Amino acids: CASSFTLREVMETQYF.

This clone was found a few times. The chain couples TRBV9 to TRBJ2-2, with 9 positions matching TRBD2. V lost 0 bases and J lost 5; bases outside the gene matches: 5. CDR1 is SGDLS, CDR2 YYNGEE, per germline. The CDR3 is 16 residues long. The CDR3 DNA sequence: TGTGCCAGCAGCGTAGGGGCGGGAGGGTTAACCGGGGAGCTGTTTTTT. Residues: CASSVGAGGLTGELFF.

V usage is TRBV30 and J usage is TRBJ1-5, with no clear D. Trimming took 0 bases from V and 3 from J, leaving 9 bases between them. Germline CDR1 and CDR2: GTSNPN and SVGIG (reference sequence). The CDR3 spans 14 residues. The CDR3 nucleotides read TGTGCCTGGAGTGTACTCCTCCACAATCAGCCCCAGCATTTT. It is translated as CAWSVLLHNQPQHF.

The rearrangement uses TRBV1 and TRBJ2-7; the table's D gene call, TRBD1, was not cross checked with the DNA. TRBV1 is described as a pseudogene. The CDR3 extends over 18 amino acids. Here the CDR3 DNA reads TGCACCAGCAGCCAACGACAGGGAGCACTACCTCTCTCCTACGAGCAGTACTTC. It specifies CTSSQRQGALPLSYEQYF.

This rearrangement joins TRBV9 to TRBJ2-7; 10 bases match TRBD1. Germline CDR1 is SGDLS and CDR2 is YYNGEE. This CDR3 has 16 amino acids. V was pared by 3 bases and J by 5 bases, with 11 bases of the junction left unmatched. CDR3: CASSAGTGVFWDEQYF. CDR3 bases: TGTGCCAGCAGCGCCGGGACAGGGGTTTTTTGGGACGAGCAGTACTTC.

V usage is TRBV9 and J usage is TRBJ2-3; D may be TRBD1 (5 bases). V was trimmed by 0 bases and J by 4 bases, leaving 9 bases between them. From germline, CDR1 is SGDLS and CDR2 YYNGEE. CDR3 length equals 14 residues. DNA for the CDR3: TGTGCCAGCAGCGTAGAGGGGATGTCAGATACGCAGTATTTT. Translation: CASSVEGMSDTQYF. The full variable domain, in which reference TRBV9 and TRBJ2-3 provide the parts outside the CDR3, is DSGVTQTPKHLITATGQRVTLRCSPRSGDLSVYWYQQSLDQGLQFLIQYYNGEERAKGNILERFSAQQFPDLHSELNLSSLELGDSALYFCASSVEGMSDTQYFGPGTRLTVL.

In this sample, this clone turned up once. The chain recombines TRBV2 with TRBJ1-1, with a possible D match to TRBD1 (6 bases). CDR3 size: 15 residues. Per germline, CDR1 SNHLY and CDR2 FYNNEI. V dropped 1 base and J dropped 6 bases, with 15 bases sitting between them. CDR3 loop: CASSEDGGALAEAFF. The CDR3 DNA reads as TGTGCCAGCAGTGAAGACGGGGGGGCTTTAGCTGAAGCTTTCTTT.

The gene calls are TRBV19 and TRBJ2-1; 12 bases fit TRBD2. The CDR3 extends over 14 amino acids. From germline, CDR1 is LNHDA and CDR2 SQIVND (reference sequence). V shed 10 bases, J shed 5 bases, and the junction held 6 bases outside the gene matches. The CDR3, as DNA: TGTGCCACCGAACTAGCGGGGGGTCACAATGAGCAGTTCTTC. It is translated as CATELAGGHNEQFF.

This clone was counted only a few times. V is TRBV7-8 and J is TRBJ2-2, with 7 bases fitting TRBD1. CDR3 length: 15 residues. The trim removed 5 bases at V and 1 base at J, leaving 4 bases unmatched. The germline V gene has CDR1 SGHVS and CDR2 FQNEAQ. The CDR3 is CASSSRDRNTGELFF. CDR3 nucleotides: TGTGCCAGCAGCAGCCGGGACAGGAACACCGGGGAGCTGTTTTTT.

The V and J genes are TRBV28 and TRBJ2-2; TRBD2 matches 13 bases. This CDR3 has 17 residues. Looked up from germline, CDR1 is MDHEN and CDR2 is SYDVKM. V gave up 3 bases and J gave up 6 bases; unmatched junction bases: 7. The CDR3 loop is CASSFGRTSGGPGELFF. CDR3 bases: TGTGCCAGCAGTTTCGGTAGGACTAGCGGGGGTCCCGGGGAGCTGTTTTTT.

The rearrangement joins TRBV30 to TRBJ2-3; 8 bases fit TRBD2. J was trimmed by 0 bases and V by 4 bases; bases with no gene match: 9. The CDR3 is 16 amino acids. The V gene's germline CDR1 is GTSNPN and CDR2 SVGIG (reference sequence). CDR3 DNA: TGTGCCTGGACTCTGGGGCGGGGGGCTAGCACAGATACGCAGTATTTT. It codes for CAWTLGRGASTDTQYF.

The V gene is TRBV6-1, the J gene TRBJ2-7; the D gene is possibly TRBD2 (6 bases). Germline values: CDR1 MNHNS, CDR2 SASEGT. Trimming shortened V by 0 bases and J by 1 base, and 10 bases separated the two germline ends. The CDR3 covers 15 residues. The CDR3: CASSEARGSSYEQYF. The CDR3 coding sequence is TGTGCCAGCAGTGAAGCCCGGGGGAGTTCCTACGAGCAGTACTTC.

This chain connects TRBV30 to TRBJ2-3; 9 nucleotides align to TRBD2. Germline V gives CDR1 GTSNPN, CDR2 SVGIG (reference sequence). After removal of 4 bases from V and 1 base from J, the junction contained 3 bases not matched to a gene. The CDR3 has 14 amino acids. The DNA for the CDR3 is TGTGCCTGGAAAGCGGGGGGAGGCACAGATACGCAGTATTTT. The encoded protein is CAWKAGGGTDTQYF.

The rearrangement uses TRBV7-8 and TRBJ1-4, with D possibly matching TRBD1 (5 bases). Trimming stripped 5 bases from V and 4 bases from J, with 11 bases between. The CDR3 contains 14 residues. Germline CDR1 is SGHVS and CDR2 is FQNEAQ. The CDR3 here is CASSRTGFNEKLFF. As DNA, the CDR3 is TGTGCCAGCAGCCGAACAGGATTTAATGAAAAACTGTTTTTT.

The chain uses TRBV11-3 and TRBJ2-5; possible D gene TRBD1, 8 bases. The CDR3 loop spans 14 amino acids. The V end lost 3 bases, the J end lost 5 bases, and 13 bases lay between the germline ends. Germline CDR1 reads SGHNT; CDR2 reads YENEEA. The CDR3 here is CASSLDREGETQYF. The DNA of the CDR3 is TGTGCCAGCAGCTTGGACAGGGAGGGTGAGACCCAGTACTTC.

The V and J genes are TRBV19 and TRBJ2-6; D uncertain. This CDR3 region has 15 residues. Deletions cut 8 bases from V and 1 base from J, with 12 bases between. Germline values: CDR1 LNHDA, CDR2 SQIVND (reference sequence). CDR3 amino acids: CASHKGVSGANVLTF. CDR3 bases: TGTGCCAGTCATAAAGGAGTATCTGGGGCCAACGTCCTGACTTTC.

The chain carries TRBV3-1 (or the pseudogene TRBV3-2) and TRBJ2-4; 10 bases are shared with TRBD2. This CDR3 has 16 amino acids. The ends lost 0 bases at V and 3 bases at J; junction bases unmatched: 2. The germline V gene encodes CDR1 LGHDT and CDR2 YNNKEL (reference sequence). CDR3 sequence reads: CASSQDIAGGKNIQYF. CDR3 nucleotide sequence: TGTGCCAGCAGCCAAGATATAGCGGGGGGCAAAAACATTCAGTACTTC.

This clone came up once. The chain is built from TRBV7-9 and TRBJ1-6; D perhaps matches TRBD1 (5 bases). Trimming shortened V by 5 bases and J by 0 bases, and 11 bases separated the two germline ends. The germline V gene has CDR1 SEHNR and CDR2 FQNEAQ (reference sequence). This CDR3 comprises 16 residues. The CDR3 DNA is TGTGCCAGCAGCCCCGGGGGGAGCTCCTATAATTCACCCCTCCACTTT. Encoded protein: CASSPGGSSYNSPLHF.

This chain uses TRBV6-5 with TRBJ2-7, with D possibly matching TRBD2 (5 bases). The CDR3 totals 15 residues. Trimming removed 4 bases from V and 3 bases from J, with 16 bases in between. The germline CDR1 and CDR2 sequences are MNHEY and SVGAGI. The DNA of the CDR3 is TGTGCCAGCAGTTCCGATGCGGGCGGCGTCTACGAGCAGTACTTC. Amino acids: CASSSDAGGVYEQYF.

The V and J genes are TRBV29-1 and TRBJ2-3; TRBD2 matches 7 bases. The junction had 1 base not matched to a gene; V was cut back by 4 bases and J by 3 bases. The CDR3 is 12 amino acids. Germline lookup yields CDR1 SQVTM and CDR2 ANQGSEA. Written as DNA, the CDR3 is TGCAGCGTTGGCGGGGGTACAGATACGCAGTATTTT. This codes for CSVGGGTDTQYF.

CDR3 in DNA: TGTGCCACCAGTGATAGGGCCGGGACAGGTGTTAGAGATACGCAGTATTTT. Its protein is CATSDRAGTGVRDTQYF. This chain links TRBV24-1 with TRBJ2-3, with 8 bases identical to TRBD1. The CDR3 sequence is 17 residues long. V dropped 3 bases and J dropped 5; count of bases not matched to a gene: 12. Germline V CDR1 and CDR2: KGHDR, SFDVKD.

The rearrangement links TRBV6-5 to TRBJ2-1; 7 bases fit TRBD2. V shed 4 bases and J 0 bases; nucleotides not matched to a gene: 6. CDR3 length: 16 residues. Germline CDR1 MNHEY, CDR2 SVGAGI. CDR3 sequence reads: CASSSTRGSSYNEQFF. CDR3 DNA: TGTGCCAGCAGTTCTACACGCGGGAGCTCCTACAATGAGCAGTTCTTC.

The V and J genes are TRBV27 and TRBJ2-1; 10 bases align to TRBD2. The junction had 13 bases not matched to a gene; V was cut back by 7 bases and J by 4 bases. The CDR3 runs 17 residues. The germline V gene encodes CDR1 MNHEY and CDR2 SMNVEV (reference sequence). CDR3 amino acids: CASTRISGGKKYNEQFF. The DNA of the CDR3 is TGTGCCAGCACCCGAATTAGCGGGGGGAAAAAGTACAATGAGCAGTTCTTC.

Comment on this clone: The junction does not match germline at one end; this may be a read error. The V and J genes are TRBV5-7 and TRBJ2-3, with 9 bases lining up with TRBD1. TRBV5-7 is treated as an ORF (open reading frame) with a function not yet certain. This CDR3 has 14 residues. Written as DNA, the CDR3 is TGTGCCAGCACCGGACAGGGGAGCACAGATACGCAGTGTTTT. Translated, it gives CASTGQGSTDTQCF.